A selection of T cell receptor beta chains follows, all from one sample in a study of human T cells and chemical hapten exposure. TCRdb redid the calling of the RACE reads with MiXCR, one entry per CDR3 protein. The table lists tens of thousands of distinct CDR3 sequences, 14% of them singletons. Sequenced material: whole blood, taken in connection with sensitization to the hapten diphenylcyclopropenone (DPC). These receptors were taken from a woman aged 45 to 65 with alopecia areata. Some clones in this sample may be carry-over from other donors' samples. Each CDR3 is given with its conserved first and last residue. Each record gives: CDR3 protein, CDR3 DNA, J gene, clone size, D gene, V gene. A D gene is named only where the DNA matches it firmly. Clone size is not always given. Where it is, it says once, few, many or a class for expanded clones.

CDR3 protein: CASWDFNSYNEQFF
CDR3 DNA: TGTGCCAGCTGGGACTTTAACTCCTACAATGAGCAGTTCTTC
J gene: TRBJ2-1
clone size: few
D gene: NA
V gene: TRBV2

CDR3 protein: CAAQGAGDEQFF
CDR3 DNA: TGTGCCGCCCAGGGGGCGGGCGATGAGCAGTTCTTC
J gene: TRBJ2-1
clone size: NA
D gene: TRBD1
V gene: TRBV24-1

CDR3 protein: CSVEGLTGRNTEAFF
CDR3 DNA: TGCAGCGTTGAGGGACTTACAGGGAGGAACACTGAAGCTTTCTTT
J gene: TRBJ1-1
clone size: NA
D gene: NA
V gene: TRBV29-1

CDR3 protein: CASSLYGDAADTQYF
CDR3 DNA: TGTGCCAGCAGCTTATACGGGGATGCGGCAGATACGCAGTATTTT
J gene: TRBJ2-3
clone size: NA
D gene: NA
V gene: TRBV7-8

CDR3 protein: CASSLGIGVNEKLFF
CDR3 DNA: TGTGCCAGCAGCTTGGGGATCGGTGTAAATGAAAAACTGTTTTTT
J gene: TRBJ1-4
clone size: few
D gene: NA
V gene: TRBV7-9

CDR3 protein: CASSFTMNTEAFF
CDR3 DNA: TGTGCCAGCAGCTTTACTATGAACACTGAAGCTTTCTTT
J gene: TRBJ1-1
clone size: few
D gene: NA
V gene: TRBV14

CDR3 protein: CASSSLTSGRPSTDTQYF
CDR3 DNA: TGTGCCAGCAGCTCGCTGACTAGCGGGAGGCCTAGCACAGATACGCAGTATTTT
J gene: TRBJ2-3
clone size: many
D gene: TRBD2
V gene: TRBV7-2

CDR3 protein: CSVEVVKGSAEAFF
CDR3 DNA: TGCAGCGTTGAGGTTGTGAAAGGGAGCGCTGAAGCTTTCTTT
J gene: TRBJ1-1
clone size: NA
D gene: NA
V gene: TRBV29-1

CDR3 protein: CASSRTGSGVVLDEQFF
CDR3 DNA: TGTGCCAGCAGCCGTACGGGCAGCGGCGTCGTCTTGGATGAGCAGTTCTTC
J gene: TRBJ2-1
clone size: few
D gene: NA
V gene: TRBV11-2

CDR3 protein: CAGAEENYGYTF
CDR3 DNA: TGTGCCGGCGCGGAGGAAAACTATGGCTACACCTTC
J gene: TRBJ1-2
clone size: few
D gene: NA
V gene: TRBV6-6

CDR3 protein: CASKREGGYEQYF
CDR3 DNA: TGTGCCAGCAAGCGGGAGGGAGGCTACGAGCAGTACTTC
J gene: TRBJ2-7
clone size: NA
D gene: TRBD2
V gene: TRBV6-5

CDR3 protein: CASSKQLLAEVGEQYF
CDR3 DNA: TGTGCCAGCAGCAAACAACTACTAGCGGAAGTGGGTGAGCAGTACTTC
J gene: TRBJ2-7
clone size: NA
D gene: TRBD2
V gene: TRBV7-8

CDR3 protein: CSVDLTGYGELFF
CDR3 DNA: TGCAGCGTCGACTTAACAGGGTACGGGGAGCTGTTTTTT
J gene: TRBJ2-2
clone size: NA
D gene: NA
V gene: TRBV29-1

CDR3 protein: CASSQDGVVRGTEAFF
CDR3 DNA: TGCGCCAGCAGCCAAGATGGTGTGGTCCGGGGCACTGAAGCTTTCTTT
J gene: TRBJ1-1
clone size: many
D gene: NA
V gene: TRBV4-3

CDR3 protein: CASSVGTSPSYEQYF
CDR3 DNA: TGTGCCAGCAGCGTCGGGACTAGCCCGTCCTACGAGCAGTACTTC
J gene: TRBJ2-7
clone size: few
D gene: TRBD2
V gene: TRBV9

CDR3 protein: CASSEEADRGVFGNIQYF
CDR3 DNA: TGTGCCAGCAGTGAAGAGGCGGACAGGGGAGTTTTTGGAAACATTCAGTACTTC
J gene: TRBJ2-4
clone size: NA
D gene: TRBD1
V gene: TRBV2

CDR3 protein: CAWSVPLTTAFF
CDR3 DNA: TGTGCCTGGAGTGTACCCCTCACTACGGCTTTCTTT
J gene: TRBJ1-1
clone size: many
D gene: NA
V gene: TRBV30

CDR3 protein: CSAYGGAARSYEQYF
CDR3 DNA: TGCAGCGCGTACGGCGGGGCCGCAAGATCCTACGAGCAGTACTTC
J gene: TRBJ2-7
clone size: few
D gene: NA
V gene: TRBV29-1

CDR3 protein: CAIARVADYEQYF
CDR3 DNA: TGTGCCATCGCCCGGGTAGCCGACTACGAGCAGTACTTC
J gene: TRBJ2-7
clone size: NA
D gene: NA
V gene: TRBV10-3

CDR3 protein: CASSQFGLQRGYNEQFF
CDR3 DNA: TGTGCCAGCAGCCAATTCGGCCTGCAGCGGGGCTACAATGAGCAGTTCTTC
J gene: TRBJ2-1
clone size: NA
D gene: TRBD2
V gene: TRBV3-1

CDR3 protein: CSVPAGASGKGNEQFF
CDR3 DNA: TGCAGCGTTCCCGCCGGGGCTAGCGGGAAGGGCAATGAGCAGTTCTTC
J gene: TRBJ2-1
clone size: few
D gene: TRBD2
V gene: TRBV29-1

CDR3 protein: CASSLVSNEQFF
CDR3 DNA: TGTGCCAGCAGCTTGGTTTCCAATGAGCAGTTCTTC
J gene: TRBJ2-1
clone size: few
D gene: NA
V gene: TRBV5-6

CDR3 protein: CASSSTSGSGGYF
CDR3 DNA: TGCGCCAGCAGCTCGACTAGCGGGAGCGGTGGGTACTTC
J gene: TRBJ2-7
clone size: NA
D gene: TRBD2
V gene: TRBV5-1